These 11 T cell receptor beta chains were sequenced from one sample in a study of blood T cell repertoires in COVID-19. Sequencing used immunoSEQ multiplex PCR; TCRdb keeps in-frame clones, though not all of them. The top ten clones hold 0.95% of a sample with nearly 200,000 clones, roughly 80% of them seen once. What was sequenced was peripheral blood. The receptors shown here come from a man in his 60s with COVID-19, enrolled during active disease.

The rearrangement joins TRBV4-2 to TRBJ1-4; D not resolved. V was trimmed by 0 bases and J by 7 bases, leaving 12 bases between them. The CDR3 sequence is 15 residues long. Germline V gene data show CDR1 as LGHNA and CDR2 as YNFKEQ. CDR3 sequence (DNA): TGTGCCAGCAGCCAAGATCTGGGCCAGTTTGAAAAACTGTTTTTT. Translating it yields CASSQDLGQFEKLFF.

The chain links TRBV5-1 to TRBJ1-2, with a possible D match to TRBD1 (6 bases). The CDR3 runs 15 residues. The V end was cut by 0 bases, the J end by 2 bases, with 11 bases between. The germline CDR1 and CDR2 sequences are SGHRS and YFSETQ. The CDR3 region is CASSLARGINYGYTF. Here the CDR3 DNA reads TGCGCCAGCAGCTTGGCCAGGGGCATCAACTATGGCTACACCTTC.

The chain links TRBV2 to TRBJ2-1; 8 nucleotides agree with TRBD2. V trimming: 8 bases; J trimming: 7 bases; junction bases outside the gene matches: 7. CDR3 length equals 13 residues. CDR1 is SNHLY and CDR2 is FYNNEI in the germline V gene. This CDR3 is CASSEREYNEQFF. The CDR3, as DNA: TGTGCCAGCTCAGAGCGGGAGTATAATGAGCAGTTCTTC.

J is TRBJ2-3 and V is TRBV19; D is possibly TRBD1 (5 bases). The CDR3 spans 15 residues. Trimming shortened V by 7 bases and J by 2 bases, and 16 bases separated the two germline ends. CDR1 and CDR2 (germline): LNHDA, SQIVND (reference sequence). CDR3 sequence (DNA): TGTGCCAGTAACCCGACAGTCCGCGACACAGATACGCAGTATTTT. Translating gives CASNPTVRDTDTQYF.

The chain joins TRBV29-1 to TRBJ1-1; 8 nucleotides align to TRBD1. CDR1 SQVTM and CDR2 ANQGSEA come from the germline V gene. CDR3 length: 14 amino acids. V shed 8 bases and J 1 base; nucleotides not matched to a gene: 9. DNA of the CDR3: TGCAGCTCCCGACAGGGGATAACGAACACTGAAGCTTTCTTT. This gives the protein CSSRQGITNTEAFF.

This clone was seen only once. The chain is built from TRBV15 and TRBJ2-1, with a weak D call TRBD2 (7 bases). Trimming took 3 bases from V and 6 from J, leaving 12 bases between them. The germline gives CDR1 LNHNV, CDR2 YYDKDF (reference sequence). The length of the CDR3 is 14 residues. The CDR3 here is CATSRGAGVNEQFF. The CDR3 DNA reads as TGTGCCACCAGCAGGGGGGCGGGAGTCAATGAGCAGTTCTTC.

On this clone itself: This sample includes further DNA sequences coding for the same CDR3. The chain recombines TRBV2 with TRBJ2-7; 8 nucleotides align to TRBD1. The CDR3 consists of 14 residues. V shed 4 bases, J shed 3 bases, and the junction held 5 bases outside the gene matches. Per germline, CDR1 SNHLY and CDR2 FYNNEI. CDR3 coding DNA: TGTGCCAGCAGTGTGGGAACAGGGGGCTACGAGCAGTACTTC. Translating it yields CASSVGTGGYEQYF.

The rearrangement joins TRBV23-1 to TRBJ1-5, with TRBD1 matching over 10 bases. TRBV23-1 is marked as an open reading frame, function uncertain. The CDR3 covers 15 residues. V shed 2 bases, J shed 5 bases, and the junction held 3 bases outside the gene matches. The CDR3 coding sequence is TGCGCCAGCAGTCAACTGGACAGGGGGGATCAGCCCCAGCATTTT. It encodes CASSQLDRGDQPQHF.

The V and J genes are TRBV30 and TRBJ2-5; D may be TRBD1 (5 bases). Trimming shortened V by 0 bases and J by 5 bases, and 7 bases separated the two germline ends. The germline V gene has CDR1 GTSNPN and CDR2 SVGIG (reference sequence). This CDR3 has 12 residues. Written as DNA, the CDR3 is TGTGCCTGGAGTGTAAGGGGCGAGACCCAGTACTTC. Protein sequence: CAWSVRGETQYF.

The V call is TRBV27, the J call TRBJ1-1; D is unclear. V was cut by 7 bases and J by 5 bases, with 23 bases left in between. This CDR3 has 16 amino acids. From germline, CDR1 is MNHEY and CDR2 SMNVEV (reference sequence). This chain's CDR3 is CASTPGLVKIGTEAFF. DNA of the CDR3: TGTGCCAGCACCCCCGGACTCGTTAAAATAGGGACTGAAGCTTTCTTT.

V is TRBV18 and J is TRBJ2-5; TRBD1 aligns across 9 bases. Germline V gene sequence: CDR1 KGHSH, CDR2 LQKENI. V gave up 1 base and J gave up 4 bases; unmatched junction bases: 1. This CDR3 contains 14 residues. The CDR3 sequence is CASSPLGQGETQYF. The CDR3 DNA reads TGTGCCAGCTCACCACTGGGACAGGGAGAGACCCAGTACTTC.